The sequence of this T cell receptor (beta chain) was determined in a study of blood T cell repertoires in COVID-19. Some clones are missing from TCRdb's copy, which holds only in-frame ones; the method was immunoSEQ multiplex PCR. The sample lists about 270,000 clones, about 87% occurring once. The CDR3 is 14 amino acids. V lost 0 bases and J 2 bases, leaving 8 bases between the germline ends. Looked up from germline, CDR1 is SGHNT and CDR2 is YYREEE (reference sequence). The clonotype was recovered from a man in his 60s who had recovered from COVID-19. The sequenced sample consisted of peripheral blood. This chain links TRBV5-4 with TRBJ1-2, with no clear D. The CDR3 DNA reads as TGTGCCAGCAGCTTGGTTCAGGCGAACTATGGCTACACCTTC. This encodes CASSLVQANYGYTF.